Listed here are 26 T cell receptor beta chains from one sample, sequenced in a study of Ad26.COV2.S vaccination and SARS-CoV-2 variants. Treatment reported: some 20 received Ad26.COV2.S at low or high dose, single or two shots; five or six received placebo; per-sample allocation not given. Repertoires come from day 63 after the first vaccine or placebo injection. The data were produced by immunoSEQ multiplex PCR, yet TCRdb's version contains in-frame clones alone and is incomplete. The table lists about 280,000 clones, around 87% of them singletons, with 2.5% to 3.5% in the top ten. The material was peripheral blood, obtained in a trial of Ad26.COV2.S vaccine versus placebo. The receptor set was obtained from a person between 18 and 60 years old who received the Ad26.COV2.S COVID-19 vaccine or a placebo.

The rearrangement uses TRBV5-1 and TRBJ2-3; D is uncertain. The CDR3 is made up of 16 amino acids. Deletions cut 0 bases from V and 0 bases from J, with 11 bases between. Germline values: CDR1 SGHRS, CDR2 YFSETQ. CDR3 in amino acids: CASSLAADPSTDTQYF. The DNA for the CDR3 is TGCGCCAGCAGCTTGGCGGCGGATCCTAGCACAGATACGCAGTATTTT. The complete variable domain, with remaining parts taken from reference TRBV5-1 and TRBJ2-3, reads KAGVTQTPRYLIKTRGQQVTLSCSPISGHRSVSWYQQTPGQGLQFLFEYFSETQRNKGNFPGRFSGRQFSNSRSEMNVSTLELGDSALYLCASSLAADPSTDTQYFGPGTRLTVL.

The table lists this clone with a count of one. The gene calls are TRBV28 and TRBJ1-5, with 8 bases matching TRBD1. Germline V gene data show CDR1 as MDHEN and CDR2 as SYDVKM. Trimming cost V 6 bases and J 0 bases; bases outside gene matches: 4. This CDR3 contains 15 residues. In DNA, the CDR3 is TGTGCCAGCAGCCAGACAGGGGCTAGCAATCAGCCCCAGCATTTT. Its protein product is CASSQTGASNQPQHF.

J is TRBJ1-2 and V is TRBV6-5, with 8 bases that match TRBD1. From germline, CDR1 is MNHEY and CDR2 SVGAGI. V was clipped by 2 bases and J by 3 bases; unmatched bases: 5. The length of the CDR3 is 15 residues. The CDR3: CASSYGDRGDYGYTF. In DNA, the CDR3 is TGTGCCAGCAGTTACGGAGACAGGGGCGACTATGGCTACACCTTC.

The chain employs TRBV11-2 and TRBJ2-5; D may match TRBD1 or TRBD2 (6 bases each). Trimming removed 1 base at V and 5 bases at J, with 14 bases between. Germline V gene data show CDR1 as SGHAT and CDR2 as FQNNGV. The CDR3 has 15 residues. CDR3 sequence reads: CASSLVAGAGETQYF. Here the CDR3 DNA reads TGTGCCAGCAGCTTAGTGGCAGGGGCGGGGGAGACCCAGTACTTC. Variable domain in full (rest from reference TRBV11-2 and TRBJ2-5): EAGVAQSPRYKIIEKRQSVAFWCNPISGHATLYWYQQILGQGPKLLIQFQNNGVVDDSQLPKDRFSAERLKGVDSTLKIQPAKLEDSAVYLCASSLVAGAGETQYFGPGTRLLVL.

The J gene is TRBJ2-2, the V gene TRBV7-8; D is unclear. Trimming left V 5 bases short and J 9 bases short, with 7 bases between. Germline CDR1 and CDR2: SGHVS and FQNEAQ. CDR3 length: 11 amino acids. Written as DNA, the CDR3 is TGTGCCAGCAGCCCTGACCGGGAGCTGTTTTTT. Residues: CASSPDRELFF.

The rearrangement joins TRBV30 to TRBJ2-7; 9 bases are shared with TRBD1. Germline V gives CDR1 GTSNPN, CDR2 SVGIG (reference sequence). J was trimmed by 8 bases and V by 8 bases; bases with no gene match: 13. The CDR3 extends over 13 amino acids. The CDR3 DNA is TGTGCCAGTAAGGGGACAGGGAAATCCCAGCAGTACTTC. Translation gives CASKGTGKSQQYF.

This clone came up once. J is TRBJ2-7 and V is TRBV7-9, with 9 bases identical to TRBD1. With V trimmed by 6 bases and J by 7 bases, 10 bases remained unmatched. CDR3 size: 14 residues. CDR1 and CDR2 (germline): SEHNR, FQNEAQ (reference sequence). The chain's CDR3 is CASRGDRENGEQYF. The CDR3 coding sequence is TGTGCCAGCAGGGGGGACAGGGAGAATGGTGAGCAGTACTTC.

The chain is built from TRBV4-2 and TRBJ2-7, with D unresolved. V lost 1 base to trimming and J lost 4 bases, with 14 bases between them. Looked up from germline, CDR1 is LGHNA and CDR2 is YNFKEQ. The CDR3 extends over 15 amino acids. CDR3 in amino acids: CASSQALGSTYEQYF. CDR3 sequence (DNA): TGTGCCAGCAGCCAAGCCTTGGGCAGTACTTACGAGCAGTACTTC.

This chain uses TRBV5-1 with TRBJ2-3; 11 positions match TRBD2. This CDR3 has 17 amino acids. Germline V CDR1 and CDR2: SGHRS, YFSETQ. With 0 bases clipped from V and 4 bases from J, the junction kept 7 bases outside the gene matches. The CDR3: CASSLVGSGGASDTQYF. DNA for the CDR3: TGCGCCAGCAGCTTGGTCGGTAGCGGGGGGGCTTCAGATACGCAGTATTTT.

The chain uses TRBV4-3 and TRBJ1-1; 7 bases line up with TRBD1. This CDR3 region has 15 residues. Germline-derived CDR1 and CDR2 are LGHNA and YSLEER. With V trimmed by 4 bases and J by 4 bases, 9 bases remained unmatched. The CDR3 spells CASSPSTGPGTEAFF. The CDR3 coding sequence is TGCGCCAGCAGCCCGTCGACAGGGCCGGGCACTGAAGCTTTCTTT.

The chain has TRBV10-3 and TRBJ1-2, with D possibly TRBD1 on 6 matching bases. The germline gives CDR1 ENHRY, CDR2 SYGVKD. The CDR3 extends over 13 amino acids. V lost 8 bases, J lost 0 bases, and 10 bases lay in between. CDR3 sequence: CAIGDIANYGYTF. DNA for the CDR3: TGTGCCATCGGGGACATAGCTAACTATGGCTACACCTTC.

The chain couples TRBV11-2 to TRBJ2-7, with TRBD2 matching 7 bases. From germline, CDR1 is SGHAT and CDR2 FQNNGV. This CDR3 comprises 14 residues. J was trimmed by 4 bases and V by 2 bases; bases with no gene match: 5. The CDR3 reads CASSLTQRGYEQYF. CDR3 in DNA: TGTGCCAGCAGCTTAACCCAGCGGGGATACGAGCAGTACTTC.

This rearrangement joins TRBV6-5 to TRBJ1-2; possibly TRBD1 for D (5 bases). V dropped 10 bases and J dropped 4 bases, with 16 bases sitting between them. This CDR3 spans 13 amino acids. Germline CDR1 is MNHEY and CDR2 is SVGAGI. CDR3: CATSGGNLYGYTF. CDR3 in DNA: TGTGCCACTTCTGGGGGGAACCTCTATGGCTACACCTTC.

This sequence joins TRBV6-2 or TRBV6-3 and TRBJ2-7; D is unresolved. Germline loops: CDR1 MNHEY, CDR2 SVGEGT. The V end was cut by 0 bases, the J end by 3 bases, with 9 bases between. This CDR3 spans 14 amino acids. The CDR3 is CASSYSDLNYEQYF. CDR3 in DNA: TGTGCCAGCAGTTACTCCGACCTTAACTACGAGCAGTACTTC.

The chain employs TRBV19 and TRBJ2-5; TRBD1 might be the D (6 bases). The CDR3 extends over 13 amino acids. Trimming removed 0 bases at V and 6 bases at J, with 8 bases between. Germline values: CDR1 LNHDA, CDR2 SQIVND (reference sequence). The CDR3 DNA reads as TGTGCCAGTAGTATAGAGGGGGCCAAGACCCAGTACTTC. This sequence encodes CASSIEGAKTQYF. Together with reference TRBV19 and TRBJ2-5, the CDR3 gives the full variable domain: DGGITQSPKYLFRKEGQNVTLSCEQNLNHDAMYWYRQDPGQGLRLIYYSQIVNDFQKGDIAEGYSVSREKKESFPLTVTSAQKNPTAFYLCASSIEGAKTQYFGPGTRLLVL.

The genes are TRBV30 and TRBJ2-2; D unresolved. This CDR3 has 13 amino acids. V was shortened by 3 bases and J by 4 bases, with 9 bases between the two germline ends. The germline V gene encodes CDR1 GTSNPN and CDR2 SVGIG (reference sequence). Here the CDR3 reads CAWRGSRTGELFF. The CDR3, as DNA: TGTGCCTGGAGAGGGTCGCGCACCGGGGAGCTGTTTTTT.

This clone has just a few counts. The rearrangement joins TRBV6-2 or TRBV6-3 to TRBJ1-1; no firm D call. The CDR3 is 14 amino acids. In germline, CDR1 is MNHEY, CDR2 SVGEGT. The V and J ends lost 1 base and 5 bases respectively, with 11 bases between them. The CDR3 region is CASSYFGGGTEAFF. CDR3 sequence (DNA): TGTGCCAGCAGTTACTTCGGTGGTGGTACTGAAGCTTTCTTT.

The J gene is TRBJ2-5, the V gene TRBV4-1; D could derive from TRBD1 or TRBD2 (5 bases each). The V gene's germline CDR1 is MGHRA and CDR2 YSYEKL. The CDR3 has 15 residues. V lost 1 base, J lost 6 bases, and 15 bases lay in between. The chain's CDR3 is CASSQGETVPKTQYF. The CDR3 region has the DNA TGCGCCAGCAGCCAAGGGGAGACAGTCCCGAAGACCCAGTACTTC.

The chain employs TRBV9 and TRBJ1-2; D gene ambiguous. The V and J ends lost 3 bases and 8 bases respectively, with 11 bases between them. Germline V CDR1 and CDR2: SGDLS, YYNGEE. The CDR3 runs 12 residues. This CDR3 reads CASSAPMGGYTF. CDR3 in DNA: TGTGCCAGCAGCGCTCCCATGGGGGGCTACACCTTC. Combining the CDR3 with reference TRBV9 and TRBJ1-2 gives the whole variable domain DSGVTQTPKHLITATGQRVTLRCSPRSGDLSVYWYQQSLDQGLQFLIQYYNGEERAKGNILERFSAQQFPDLHSELNLSSLELGDSALYFCASSAPMGGYTFGSGTRLTVV.

This chain links TRBV29-1 with TRBJ1-1; tentatively, D is TRBD1 (6 bases). Trimming shortened V by 7 bases and J by 7 bases, and 13 bases separated the two germline ends. Germline lookup yields CDR1 SQVTM and CDR2 ANQGSEA. This CDR3 comprises 11 residues. CDR3 DNA: TGCAGCGCCAGACAGGCGCTTGAAGCTTTCTTT. The encoded protein is CSARQALEAFF.

This clone was counted between two and nine times. This chain joins TRBV10-1 and TRBJ1-1; possible D gene TRBD1, 6 bases. The V end was cut by 4 bases, the J end by 1 base, with 13 bases between. The CDR3 sequence is 15 residues long. Germline V CDR1 and CDR2: WNHNN, SYGVQD (reference sequence). The CDR3 sequence: CASSGRQAANTEAFF. In nucleotides, the CDR3 is TGCGCCAGCAGTGGAAGACAGGCTGCGAACACTGAAGCTTTCTTT.

V gene TRBV18 combines with J gene TRBJ1-1, with TRBD1 matching over 7 bases. The junction had 10 bases not matched to a gene; V was cut back by 4 bases and J by 5 bases. Per the germline V gene, CDR1 is KGHSH and CDR2 is LQKENI. The CDR3 is made up of 15 amino acids. The CDR3 DNA reads as TGTGCCAGCTCACTTGGACAGGCCCCGATGACTGAAGCTTTCTTT. Protein sequence: CASSLGQAPMTEAFF. Supplemented by reference TRBV18 and TRBJ1-1, the full variable domain reads NAGVMQNPRHLVRRRGQEARLRCSPMKGHSHVYWYRQLPEEGLKFMVYLQKENIIDESGMPKERFSAEFPKEGPSILRIQQVVRGDSAAYFCASSLGQAPMTEAFFGQGTRLTVV.

V usage is TRBV19 and J usage is TRBJ1-2; no reliable D call. Trimming cost V 4 bases and J 9 bases, with 18 bases left between them. The CDR3 consists of 14 residues. Germline-derived CDR1 and CDR2 are LNHDA and SQIVND (reference sequence). CDR3 region: CASSSADGLGSYTF. DNA for the CDR3: TGTGCCAGTAGTAGCGCGGACGGCTTGGGGAGCTACACCTTC.

J is TRBJ2-3 and V is TRBV30; 13 bases align to TRBD2. The CDR3 totals 14 residues. Losses at the gene ends were 8 bases for V and 6 bases for J; bases not matched to a gene: 8. Germline CDR1 reads GTSNPN; CDR2 reads SVGIG (reference sequence). As DNA, the CDR3 is TGTGCCCTCGGGACTAGCGGGGCCCTGGATACGCAGTATTTT. It is translated as CALGTSGALDTQYF.

The CDR3 loop is CASSVYRGPYYNEQFF. The CDR3 nucleotides are TGTGCCAGCAGCGTGTACAGGGGACCATACTACAATGAGCAGTTCTTC. This chain uses TRBV5-6 with TRBJ2-1, with 7 bases matching TRBD1. Per germline, CDR1 SGHDT and CDR2 YYEEEE. The CDR3 length is 16 residues. J was trimmed by 3 bases and V by 4 bases; bases with no gene match: 10.

The rearrangement joins TRBV20-1 to TRBJ2-3; D call uncertain. The V end was cut by 6 bases, the J end by 14 bases, with 18 bases between. CDR1 is DFQATT, CDR2 SNEGSKA, per germline (reference sequence). The CDR3 has 11 amino acids. In DNA form, the CDR3 reads TGCAGTGCCGAAACGAACCCCGAGCGGTATTTT. It codes for CSAETNPERYF.